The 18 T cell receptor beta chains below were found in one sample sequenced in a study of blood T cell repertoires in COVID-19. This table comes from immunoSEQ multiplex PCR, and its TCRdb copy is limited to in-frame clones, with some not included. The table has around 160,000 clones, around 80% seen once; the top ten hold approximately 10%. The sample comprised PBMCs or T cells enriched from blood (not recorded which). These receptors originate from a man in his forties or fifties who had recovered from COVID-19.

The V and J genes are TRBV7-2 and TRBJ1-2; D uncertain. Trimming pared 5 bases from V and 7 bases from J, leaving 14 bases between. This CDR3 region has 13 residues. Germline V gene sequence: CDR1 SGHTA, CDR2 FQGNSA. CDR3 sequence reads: CASSVTPRSGYTF. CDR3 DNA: TGTGCCAGCAGCGTGACCCCGAGGAGTGGCTACACCTTC. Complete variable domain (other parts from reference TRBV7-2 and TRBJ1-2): GAGVSQSPSNKVTEKGKDVELRCDPISGHTALYWYRQSLGQGLEFLIYFQGNSAPDKSGLPSDRFSAERTGGSVSTLTIQRTQQEDSAVYLCASSVTPRSGYTFGSGTRLTVV.

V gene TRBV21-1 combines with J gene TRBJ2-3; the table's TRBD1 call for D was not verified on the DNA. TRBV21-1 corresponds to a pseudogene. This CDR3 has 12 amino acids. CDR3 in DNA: TGTGCCGGAATGAGGGGGACAGATACGCAGTATTTT. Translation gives CAGMRGTDTQYF.

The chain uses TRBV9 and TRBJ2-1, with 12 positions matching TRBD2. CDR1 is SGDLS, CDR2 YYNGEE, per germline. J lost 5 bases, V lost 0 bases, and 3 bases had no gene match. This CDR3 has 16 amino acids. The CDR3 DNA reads TGTGCCAGCAGCGTAGCCGGACTAGCGGGAAACAATGAGCAGTTCTTC. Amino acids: CASSVAGLAGNNEQFF.

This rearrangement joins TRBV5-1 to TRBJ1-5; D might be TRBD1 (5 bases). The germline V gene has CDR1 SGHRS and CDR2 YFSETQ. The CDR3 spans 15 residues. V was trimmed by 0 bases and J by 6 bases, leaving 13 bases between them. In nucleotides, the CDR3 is TGCGCCAGCAGCTTGGTGGCGGGGCAGGGTCAGCCCCAGCATTTT. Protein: CASSLVAGQGQPQHF.

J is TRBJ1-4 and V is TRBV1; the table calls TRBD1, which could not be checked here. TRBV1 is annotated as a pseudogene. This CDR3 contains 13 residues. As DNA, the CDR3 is TGCACCAGCAGCCAAGCAGGGAATGAAAAACTGTTTTTT. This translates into CTSSQAGNEKLFF.

CDR3 in amino acids: CASSQVPAVSYEQYF. The DNA of the CDR3 is TGTGCCAGCAGCCAAGTCCCGGCGGTCTCCTACGAGCAGTACTTC. This chain joins TRBV3-1 (or the pseudogene TRBV3-2) and TRBJ2-7, with D unclear. CDR3 length: 15 amino acids. V was trimmed by 1 base and J by 0 bases, leaving 10 bases between them. Germline V gives CDR1 LGHDT, CDR2 YNNKEL (reference sequence).

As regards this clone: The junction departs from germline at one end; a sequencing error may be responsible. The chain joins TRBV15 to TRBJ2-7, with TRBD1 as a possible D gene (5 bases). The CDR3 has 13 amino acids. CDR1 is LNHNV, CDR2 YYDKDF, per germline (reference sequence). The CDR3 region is CATSRDVATDRRF. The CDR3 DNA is TGTGCCACCAGCAGAGATGTCGCGACAGATCGTCGCTTC. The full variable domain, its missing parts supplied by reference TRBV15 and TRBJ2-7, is DAMVIQNPRYQVTQFGKPVTLSCSQTLNHNVMYWYQQKSSQAPKLLFHYYDKDFNNEADTPDNFQSRRPNTSFCFLDIRSPGLGDTAMYLCATSRDVATDRRFGPGTRLTVT.

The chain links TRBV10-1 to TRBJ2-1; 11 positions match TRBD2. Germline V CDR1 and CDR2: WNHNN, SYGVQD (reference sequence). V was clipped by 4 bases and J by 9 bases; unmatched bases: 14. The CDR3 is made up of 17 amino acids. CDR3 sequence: CASSGKISGRARSEQFF. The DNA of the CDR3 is TGCGCCAGCAGTGGGAAAATTAGCGGGAGGGCGCGTTCTGAGCAGTTCTTC.

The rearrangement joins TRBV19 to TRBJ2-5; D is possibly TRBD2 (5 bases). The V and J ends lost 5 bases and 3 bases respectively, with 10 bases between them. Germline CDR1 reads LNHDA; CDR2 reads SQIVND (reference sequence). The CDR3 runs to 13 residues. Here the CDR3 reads CASSRGWKETQYF. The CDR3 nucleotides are TGTGCCAGTAGTCGGGGTTGGAAAGAGACCCAGTACTTC.

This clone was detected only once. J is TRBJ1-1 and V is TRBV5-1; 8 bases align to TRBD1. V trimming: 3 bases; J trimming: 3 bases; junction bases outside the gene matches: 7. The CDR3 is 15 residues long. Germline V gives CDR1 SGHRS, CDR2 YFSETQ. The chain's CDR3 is CASSSSTGADTEAFF. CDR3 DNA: TGCGCCAGCAGCTCCTCGACAGGGGCGGACACTGAAGCTTTCTTT.

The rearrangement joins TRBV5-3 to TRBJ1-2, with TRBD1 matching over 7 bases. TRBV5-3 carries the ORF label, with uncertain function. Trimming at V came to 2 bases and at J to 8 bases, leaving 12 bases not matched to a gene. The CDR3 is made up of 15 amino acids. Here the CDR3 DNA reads TGTGCCAGAAGCTTTACCCCCGACAGGGTCGGGGGCTACACCTTC. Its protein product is CARSFTPDRVGGYTF.

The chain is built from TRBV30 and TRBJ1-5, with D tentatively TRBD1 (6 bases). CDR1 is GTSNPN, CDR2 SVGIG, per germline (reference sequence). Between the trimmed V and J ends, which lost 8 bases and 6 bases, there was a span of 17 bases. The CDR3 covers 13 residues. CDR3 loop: CASDQGSGQPQHF. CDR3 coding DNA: TGTGCCAGCGATCAGGGGTCGGGTCAGCCCCAGCATTTT.

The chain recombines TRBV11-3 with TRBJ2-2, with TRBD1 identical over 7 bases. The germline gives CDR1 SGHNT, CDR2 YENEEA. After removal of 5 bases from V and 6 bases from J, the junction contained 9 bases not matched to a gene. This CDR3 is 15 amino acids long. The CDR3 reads CASSTRTGYPGELFF. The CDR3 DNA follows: TGTGCCAGCAGCACACGGACAGGTTACCCCGGGGAGCTGTTTTTT. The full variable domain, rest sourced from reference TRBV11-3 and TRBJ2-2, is EAGVVQSPRYKIIEKKQPVAFWCNPISGHNTLYWYLQNLGQGPELLIRYENEEAVDDSQLPKDRFSAERLKGVDSTLKIQPAELGDSAVYLCASSTRTGYPGELFFGEGSRLTVL.

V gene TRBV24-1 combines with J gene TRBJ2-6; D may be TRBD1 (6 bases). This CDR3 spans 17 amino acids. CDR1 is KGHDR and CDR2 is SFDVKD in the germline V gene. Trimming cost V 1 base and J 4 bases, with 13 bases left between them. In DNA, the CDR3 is TGTGCCACCAGTGATTTTGCAGGGGCGGCAGGGGCCAACGTCCTGACTTTC. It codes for CATSDFAGAAGANVLTF.

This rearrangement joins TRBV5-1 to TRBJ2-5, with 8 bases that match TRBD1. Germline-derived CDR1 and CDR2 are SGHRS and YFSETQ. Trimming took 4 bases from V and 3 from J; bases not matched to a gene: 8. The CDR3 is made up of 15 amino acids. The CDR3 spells CASSETTGAEETQYF. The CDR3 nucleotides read TGCGCCAGCAGCGAAACGACAGGGGCGGAAGAGACCCAGTACTTC.

The CDR3 bases are TGTGCCAGCAGTTTAACCCTAGCGGGGGAAGATACGCAGTATTTT. Its protein product is CASSLTLAGEDTQYF. The genes are TRBV28 and TRBJ2-3; 10 bases fit TRBD2. The CDR3 extends over 15 amino acids. Losses at the gene ends were 2 bases for V and 5 bases for J; bases not matched to a gene: 4. The germline V gene has CDR1 MDHEN and CDR2 SYDVKM.

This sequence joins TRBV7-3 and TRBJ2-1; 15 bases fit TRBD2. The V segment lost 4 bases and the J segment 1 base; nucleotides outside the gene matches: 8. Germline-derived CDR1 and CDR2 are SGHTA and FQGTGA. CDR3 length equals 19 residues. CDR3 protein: CASSSMSGTSGGSYNEQFF. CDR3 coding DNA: TGTGCCAGCAGCTCGATGTCTGGGACTAGCGGGGGGTCCTACAATGAGCAGTTCTTC.

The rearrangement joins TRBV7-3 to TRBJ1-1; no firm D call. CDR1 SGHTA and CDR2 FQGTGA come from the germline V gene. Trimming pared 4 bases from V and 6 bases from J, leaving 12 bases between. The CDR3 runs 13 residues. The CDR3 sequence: CASSSQMRAEAFF. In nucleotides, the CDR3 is TGTGCCAGCAGCTCCCAAATGCGGGCTGAAGCTTTCTTT.